These T cell receptor beta chains were read from a single sample in a study of T cells in Graves' hyperthyroidism and ophthalmopathy. Via MiXCR, TCRdb re-called the multiplex PCR reads, giving one row per CDR3 protein. The sample lists 450,000 to 550,000 distinct CDR3 sequences; roughly 25% were seen once. The sample taken for sequencing was blood. Receptor source: a woman aged 25 to 39 with Graves' ophthalmopathy. CDR3s include the opening cysteine and the closing phenylalanine or tryptophan. Each record gives: CDR3 length, D gene, clone size, V gene, J gene, CDR3 DNA, CDR3 protein. D genes are given only for firm matches. Expanded clones are given a class, and other clones once, few, many or no size at all.

>17|-|-|TRBV12-3/TRBV12-4|TRBJ1-2
TGTGCCAGCAGTTTAGTAGGGGGATGGAGCCGAAACTATGGCTACACCTTC
CASSLVGGWSRNYGYTF
>12|-|-|TRBV7-8|TRBJ2-7
TGTGCCAGCAGCTTAGATTTCCCCATGAGGTACTTC
CASSLDFPMRYF
>14|-|many|TRBV6-5|TRBJ1-5
TGTGCCAGCAGTTACTCAGGGGGGGAGCAGCCCCAGCATTTT
CASSYSGGEQPQHF
>17|TRBD1|-|TRBV12-3/TRBV12-4|TRBJ1-5
TGTGCCAGCAGTTTAGGGGACAGGAGCTATAGCAATCAGCCCCAGCATTTT
CASSLGDRSYSNQPQHF
>16|-|many|TRBV12-3/TRBV12-4|TRBJ1-2
TGTGCCAGCGGGATGGCGCGGGGGCCGTTCATTAATGGCTACACCTTC
CASGMARGPFINGYTF
>14|-|-|TRBV6-5|TRBJ1-2
TGTGCCAGCAGTTCCCCTGAGGTCAGCTATGGCTACACCTTC
CASSSPEVSYGYTF
>14|-|few|TRBV7-2|TRBJ2-5
TGTGCCAGCAGCTTAGCGGCAGGGCAAGAGACCCAGTACTTC
CASSLAAGQETQYF
>16|TRBD1|many|TRBV6-5|TRBJ1-1
TGTGCCAGCAGTCCCTGGGACAGGGAGGGAATAACTGAAGCTTTCTTT
CASSPWDREGITEAFF
>16|-|-|TRBV27|TRBJ1-3
TGTGCCAGCAGTCCTCGGGGAGTTGTCTCTGGAAACACCATATATTTT
CASSPRGVVSGNTIYF
>13|-|many|TRBV12-3/TRBV12-4|TRBJ1-1
TGTGCCAGCAGTTTTGGACGGATGACTGAAGCTTTCTTT
CASSFGRMTEAFF